Detailed here is one T cell receptor beta chain. The target antigen is unknown. The CDR3 length is 14 residues. The ends were cut back, 6 bases at V and 10 bases at J, with 21 bases in the middle. Germline lookup yields CDR1 DFQATT and CDR2 SNEGSKA (reference sequence). This sample was taken from a study of blood T cells in healthy people across ages. Alongside a J-beta primer mix, a sample-barcoded 5' primer served in a second PCR lasting 7 to 11 cycles. Each sample yielded at least 3 million CDR3-containing paired-end reads. TCRdb re-derived calls from the 5' RACE reads in MiXCR, one entry per CDR3 protein. Here the sample spans roughly 700,000 distinct CDR3 sequences, about a third being singletons. In terms of origin and age, donors were healthy Caucasian individuals from Russia aged about 6 to 90. Study conclusions and caveats: Diversity estimated from one million T cells was considered an underestimate. The recorded TCR beta diversity per million T cells decreased in a roughly linear manner with age.

Material: blood. The TCR comes from a woman aged 80 or over in good health. The rearrangement uses TRBV20-1 and TRBJ1-4; D might be TRBD1 (6 bases). The CDR3 DNA follows: TGCAGTGCGCCAGAACAGGGCCGTTGGGGAAAACTGTTTTTT. Translating gives CSAPEQGRWGKLFF.